The T cell receptor beta chain under discussion was sequenced for a study of cytomegalovirus exposure and HLA in healthy donors. Study at large: When about 400 donors were genotyped, approximately 80% of them were found to fall in the Caucasian-associated ancestry cluster.

Points from the study as a whole: Solely CMV serostatus was available to characterize immune exposure. What TCR beta sequences reportedly achieved was accurate prediction of HLA-A and HLA-B alleles in most subjects. Prior analysis indicated that the majority of TCR beta V segments exhibited productivity approximately 90% or approximately 30% of the time.

This clone was seen once. The antigen is undetermined. A multiplex PCR was run with 60 Vbeta primers and 13 Jbeta primers. Data came from immunoSEQ multiplex PCR; TCRdb stores just in-frame clones and leaves some out. The sample lists around 180,000 clones; more than 85% were seen once. The germline CDR1 and CDR2 sequences are SGDLS and YYNGEE. The CDR3 extends over 14 amino acids. The V and J ends lost 3 bases and 7 bases, in that order; junction bases with no gene match: 9. The sequenced material came from PBMCs. The rearrangement joins TRBV9 to TRBJ1-2, with 7 bases that match TRBD1. The TCR originated in a girl under three years old in good health and CMV-seronegative. This CDR3 is CASSALGQAGGYTF. CDR3 nucleotide sequence: TGTGCCAGCAGCGCCCTTGGACAGGCGGGTGGCTACACCTTC.